Shown below are 6 T cell receptor beta chains from a single sample sequenced in a study of PD-1 blockade in classical Hodgkin lymphoma. Clones were read by immunoSEQ multiplex PCR, and TCRdb kept only the in-frame ones, dropping some. The repertoire holds around 100,000 clones, with approximately 90% as singletons. Indicated time point: cycle 4 day 1 (C4D1), after five to seven weeks of nivolumab. There was relapse after autologous stem cell transplantation in every patient, and there was variation in brentuximab vedotin exposure. The source material was peripheral blood mononuclear cells (PBMCs), sampled before the fourth cycle of nivolumab. The receptor source for this set is a human donor with classical Hodgkin lymphoma.

This chain links TRBV11-3 with TRBJ1-2; the D is unclear. This CDR3 spans 15 amino acids. Germline V gene sequence: CDR1 SGHNT, CDR2 YENEEA. Trimming pared 1 base from V and 2 bases from J, leaving 11 bases between. The CDR3 DNA is TGTGCCAGCAGCTTAGTGGGCGGAGTAAACTATGGCTACACCTTC. This translates into CASSLVGGVNYGYTF.

The rearrangement uses TRBV10-3 and TRBJ1-1, with D unclear. Germline V CDR1 and CDR2: ENHRY, SYGVKD. This CDR3 is built from 11 residues. Trimming cost V 11 bases and J 0 bases, with 7 bases left between them. CDR3 sequence: CAPRVNTEAFF. In nucleotides, the CDR3 is TGTGCCCCACGGGTGAACACTGAAGCTTTCTTT.

This clone was seen a few times. The chain employs TRBV7-6 and TRBJ1-5; 7 bases align to TRBD1. V trimming: 5 bases; J trimming: 3 bases; junction bases outside the gene matches: 7. Germline V gene sequence: CDR1 SGHVS, CDR2 FNYEAQ. The CDR3 length is 15 residues. CDR3 region: CASSNTGQNNQPQHF. The CDR3 region has the DNA TGTGCCAGCAGCAATACGGGACAGAACAATCAGCCCCAGCATTTT.

The CDR3: CASSRQGSLYEQYF. DNA of the CDR3: TGTGCCAGCTCGCGACAGGGGTCATTGTACGAGCAGTACTTC. The chain links TRBV18 to TRBJ2-7; 8 nucleotides agree with TRBD1. With V trimmed by 6 bases and J by 4 bases, 8 bases remained unmatched. The CDR3 is 14 amino acids. Germline CDR1 and CDR2: KGHSH and LQKENI.

This chain joins TRBV9 and TRBJ2-2; D may correspond to TRBD1 or TRBD2 (5 bases each). V was pared by 6 bases and J by 3 bases, with 12 bases between. The CDR3 runs 14 residues. Germline CDR1 and CDR2: SGDLS and YYNGEE. In DNA form, the CDR3 reads TGTGCCAGCACCAGAGGGGATGACACCGGGGAGCTGTTTTTT. It translates to CASTRGDDTGELFF. The full variable domain, its missing parts supplied by reference TRBV9 and TRBJ2-2, is DSGVTQTPKHLITATGQRVTLRCSPRSGDLSVYWYQQSLDQGLQFLIQYYNGEERAKGNILERFSAQQFPDLHSELNLSSLELGDSALYFCASTRGDDTGELFFGEGSRLTVL.

The rearrangement uses TRBV20-1 and TRBJ1-3; D possibly corresponds to TRBD1 (5 bases). Germline CDR1 reads DFQATT; CDR2 reads SNEGSKA (reference sequence). This CDR3 comprises 11 residues. V lost 5 bases, J lost 9 bases, and 11 bases lay in between. The DNA of the CDR3 is TGCAGTGCTCCCCTCGGGGCCACCATATATTTT. Its translation: CSAPLGATIYF.